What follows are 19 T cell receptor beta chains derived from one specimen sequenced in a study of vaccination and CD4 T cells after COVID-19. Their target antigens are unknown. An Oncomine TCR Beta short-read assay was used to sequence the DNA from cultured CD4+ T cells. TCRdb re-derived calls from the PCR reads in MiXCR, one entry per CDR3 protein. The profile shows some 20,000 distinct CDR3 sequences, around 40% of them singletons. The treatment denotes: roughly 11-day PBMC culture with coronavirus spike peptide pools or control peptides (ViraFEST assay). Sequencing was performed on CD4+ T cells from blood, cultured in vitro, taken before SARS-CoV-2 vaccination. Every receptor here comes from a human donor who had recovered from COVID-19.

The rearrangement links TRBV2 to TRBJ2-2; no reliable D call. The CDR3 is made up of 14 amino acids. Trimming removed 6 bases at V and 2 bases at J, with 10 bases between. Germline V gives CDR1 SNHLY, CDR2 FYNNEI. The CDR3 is CASSPGQNTGELFF. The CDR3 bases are TGTGCCAGCAGCCCGGGCCAAAACACCGGGGAGCTGTTTTTT.

This chain's CDR3 is CAISESGGEANYGYTF. CDR3 bases: TGTGCCATCAGTGAGTCTGGCGGGGAGGCTAACTATGGCTACACCTTC. The V call is TRBV10-3, the J call TRBJ1-2, with D unresolved. The germline V and J ends were trimmed by 0 bases and 0 bases, with 11 bases remaining between them. The CDR3 is made up of 16 amino acids. Germline V gene lookup returns CDR1 ENHRY and CDR2 SYGVKD.

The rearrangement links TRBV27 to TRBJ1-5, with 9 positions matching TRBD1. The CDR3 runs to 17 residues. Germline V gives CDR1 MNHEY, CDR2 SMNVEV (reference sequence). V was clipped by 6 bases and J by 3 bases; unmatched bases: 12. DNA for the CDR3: TGTGCCAGCAGCCGCCCGCAGGGGACAGGGCCCAATCAGCCCCAGCATTTT. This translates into CASSRPQGTGPNQPQHF.

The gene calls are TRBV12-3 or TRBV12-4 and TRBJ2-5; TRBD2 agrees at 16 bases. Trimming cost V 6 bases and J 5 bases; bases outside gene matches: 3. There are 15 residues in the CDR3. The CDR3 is CASSQGLAGGETQYF. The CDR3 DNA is TGTGCCAGCAGCCAGGGACTAGCGGGGGGGGAGACCCAGTACTTC.

The CDR3 coding sequence is TGCAGTGCTAGAAAGGGTCTGGGCACAGATACGCAGTATTTT. It translates to CSARKGLGTDTQYF. J is TRBJ2-3 and V is TRBV20-1, with D unclear. The V gene's germline CDR1 is DFQATT and CDR2 SNEGSKA (reference sequence). The CDR3 has 14 amino acids. V lost 2 bases and J lost 1, with 10 bases in between.

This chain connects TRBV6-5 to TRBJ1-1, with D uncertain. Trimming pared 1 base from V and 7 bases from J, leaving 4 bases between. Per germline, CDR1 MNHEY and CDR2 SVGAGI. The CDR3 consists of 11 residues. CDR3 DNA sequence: TGTGCCAGCAGTTACTATGGTGAAGCTTTCTTT. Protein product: CASSYYGEAFF.

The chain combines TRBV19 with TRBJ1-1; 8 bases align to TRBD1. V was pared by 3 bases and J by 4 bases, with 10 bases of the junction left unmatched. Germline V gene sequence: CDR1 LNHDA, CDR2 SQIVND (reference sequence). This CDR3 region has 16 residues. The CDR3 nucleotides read TGTGCCAGTAGTATTGGGGGGCACAGGGGGGGCACTGAAGCTTTCTTT. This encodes CASSIGGHRGGTEAFF.

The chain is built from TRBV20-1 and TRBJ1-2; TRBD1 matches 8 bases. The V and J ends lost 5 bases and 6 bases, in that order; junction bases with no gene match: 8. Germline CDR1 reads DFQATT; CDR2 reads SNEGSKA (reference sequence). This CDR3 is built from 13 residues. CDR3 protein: CSAAGQGGDGYTF. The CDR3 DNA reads TGCAGTGCTGCTGGACAGGGTGGAGATGGCTACACCTTC.

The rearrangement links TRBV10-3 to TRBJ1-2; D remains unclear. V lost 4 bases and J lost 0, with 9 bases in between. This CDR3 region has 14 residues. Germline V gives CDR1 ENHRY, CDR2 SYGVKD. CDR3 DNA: TGTGCCATCAGTGGGAGCGCTACTAACTATGGCTACACCTTC. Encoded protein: CAISGSATNYGYTF.

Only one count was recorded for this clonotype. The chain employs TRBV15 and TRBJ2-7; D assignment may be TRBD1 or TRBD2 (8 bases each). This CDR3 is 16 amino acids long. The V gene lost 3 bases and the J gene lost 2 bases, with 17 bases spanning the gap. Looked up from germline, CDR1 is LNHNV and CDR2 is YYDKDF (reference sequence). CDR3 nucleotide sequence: TGTGCCACCAGCAGGGGCGGGGGGACAGGAGCCTACGAGCAGTACTTC. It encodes CATSRGGGTGAYEQYF.

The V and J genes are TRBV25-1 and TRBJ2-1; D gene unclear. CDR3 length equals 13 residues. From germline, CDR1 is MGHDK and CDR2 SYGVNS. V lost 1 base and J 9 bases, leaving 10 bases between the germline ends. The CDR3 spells CASSEFQVGEQFF. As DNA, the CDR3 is TGTGCCAGCAGTGAATTTCAAGTGGGTGAGCAGTTCTTC.

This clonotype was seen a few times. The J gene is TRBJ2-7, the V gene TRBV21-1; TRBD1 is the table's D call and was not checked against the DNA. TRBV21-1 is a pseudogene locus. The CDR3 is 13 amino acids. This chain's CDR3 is CASSNNRDNEQYF. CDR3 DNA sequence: TGTGCCAGCAGCAACAACAGGGACAACGAGCAGTACTTC.

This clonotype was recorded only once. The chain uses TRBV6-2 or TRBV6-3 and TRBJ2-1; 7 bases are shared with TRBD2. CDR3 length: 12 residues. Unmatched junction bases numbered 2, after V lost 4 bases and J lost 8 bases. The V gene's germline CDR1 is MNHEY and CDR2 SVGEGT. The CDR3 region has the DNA TGTGCCAGCAGTTGGGGAGGGGATGAGCAGTTCTTC. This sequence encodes CASSWGGDEQFF.

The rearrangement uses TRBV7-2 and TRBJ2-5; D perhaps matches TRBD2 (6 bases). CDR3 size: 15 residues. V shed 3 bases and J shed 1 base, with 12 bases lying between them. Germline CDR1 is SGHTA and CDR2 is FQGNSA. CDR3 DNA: TGTGCCAGCAGCTTGGGGGGTAGCTCCCAAGAGACCCAGTACTTC. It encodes CASSLGGSSQETQYF. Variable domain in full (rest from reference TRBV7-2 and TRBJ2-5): GAGVSQSPSNKVTEKGKDVELRCDPISGHTALYWYRQSLGQGLEFLIYFQGNSAPDKSGLPSDRFSAERTGGSVSTLTIQRTQQEDSAVYLCASSLGGSSQETQYFGPGTRLLVL.

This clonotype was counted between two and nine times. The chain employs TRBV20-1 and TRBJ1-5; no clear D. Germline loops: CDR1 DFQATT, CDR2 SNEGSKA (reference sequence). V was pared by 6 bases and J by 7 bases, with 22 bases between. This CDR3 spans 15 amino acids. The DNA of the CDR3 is TGCAGTGCAACATCAGTTCGAAGCCCGGGCCAGCCCCAGCATTTT. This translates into CSATSVRSPGQPQHF.

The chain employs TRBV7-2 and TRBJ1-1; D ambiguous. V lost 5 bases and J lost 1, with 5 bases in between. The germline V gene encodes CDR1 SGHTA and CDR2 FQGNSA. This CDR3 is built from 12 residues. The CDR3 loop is CASSPRNTEAFF. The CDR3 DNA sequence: TGTGCCAGCAGCCCGAGGAACACTGAAGCTTTCTTT. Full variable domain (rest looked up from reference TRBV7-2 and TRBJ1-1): GAGVSQSPSNKVTEKGKDVELRCDPISGHTALYWYRQSLGQGLEFLIYFQGNSAPDKSGLPSDRFSAERTGGSVSTLTIQRTQQEDSAVYLCASSPRNTEAFFGQGTRLTVV.

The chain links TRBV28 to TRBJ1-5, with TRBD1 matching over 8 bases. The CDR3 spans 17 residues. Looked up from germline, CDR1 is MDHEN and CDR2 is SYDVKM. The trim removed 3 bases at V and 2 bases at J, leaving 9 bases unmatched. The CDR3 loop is CASSFRQGARGNQPQHF. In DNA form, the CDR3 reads TGTGCCAGCAGTTTTAGGCAGGGGGCGCGGGGCAATCAGCCCCAGCATTTT.

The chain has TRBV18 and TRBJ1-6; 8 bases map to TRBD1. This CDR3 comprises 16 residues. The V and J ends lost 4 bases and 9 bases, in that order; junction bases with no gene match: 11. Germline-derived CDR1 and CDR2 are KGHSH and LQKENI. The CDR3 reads CASSQAVRGQGSPLHF. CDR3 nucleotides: TGTGCCAGCTCACAAGCCGTCAGGGGGCAGGGTTCACCCCTCCACTTT.

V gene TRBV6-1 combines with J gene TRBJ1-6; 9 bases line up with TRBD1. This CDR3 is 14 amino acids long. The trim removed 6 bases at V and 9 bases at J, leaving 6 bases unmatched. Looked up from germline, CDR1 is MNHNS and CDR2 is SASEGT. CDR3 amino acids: CASSSGTGSSPLHF. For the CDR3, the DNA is TGTGCCAGCAGCTCCGGGACAGGGAGTTCACCCCTCCACTTT.